The rows below give T cell receptor beta chains drawn from one sample of a study of cytomegalovirus exposure and HLA in healthy donors. Generated by immunoSEQ multiplex PCR, the TCRdb table keeps only in-frame clones and is missing some. The sample includes 60,000 to 70,000 clones, roughly 78% of them seen just once. The material sequenced was PBMCs. The receptor set was obtained from a man aged 35 to 55 in good health and CMV-seronegative. CDR3s leave out the opening cysteine and the closing phenylalanine or tryptophan. Fields, in order: D gene, V gene, J gene, CDR3 protein. D genes are given only for firm matches.

d_gene: TRBD1
v_gene: TRBV2
j_gene: TRBJ2-2
CDR3aa: ASTGTGNTGELF

d_gene: TRBD1
v_gene: TRBV5-1
j_gene: TRBJ1-4
CDR3aa: ASSPDRGLGKLF

d_gene: .
v_gene: TRBV11-2
j_gene: TRBJ2-2
CDR3aa: ASSFYHTGSANTGELF

d_gene: .
v_gene: TRBV2
j_gene: TRBJ1-3
CDR3aa: ASINSPGNTIY

d_gene: .
v_gene: TRBV7-2
j_gene: TRBJ1-1
CDR3aa: ASSSSGLANTEAF

d_gene: TRBD2
v_gene: TRBV11-3
j_gene: TRBJ2-5
CDR3aa: ASSDGTSGRGETQY

d_gene: TRBD1
v_gene: TRBV25-1
j_gene: TRBJ2-5
CDR3aa: ASSDQQGAWETQY

d_gene: TRBD2
v_gene: TRBV10-2
j_gene: TRBJ2-1
CDR3aa: ASSERAGGYEQF

d_gene: TRBD1
v_gene: TRBV2
j_gene: TRBJ1-5
CDR3aa: ASSEEGADNQPQH

d_gene: .
v_gene: TRBV7-2
j_gene: TRBJ2-5
CDR3aa: ASSFGLAQETQY

d_gene: TRBD2
v_gene: TRBV10-3
j_gene: TRBJ2-3
CDR3aa: AISSSGGSSTDTQY

d_gene: .
v_gene: TRBV19
j_gene: TRBJ2-4
CDR3aa: ASSTLTGILAKNIQY

d_gene: TRBD1
v_gene: TRBV6-4
j_gene: TRBJ1-5
CDR3aa: ASSDSGQVHQPQH

d_gene: .
v_gene: TRBV6-5
j_gene: TRBJ1-1
CDR3aa: ASSYSESTEAF

d_gene: TRBD1
v_gene: TRBV6-5
j_gene: TRBJ2-1
CDR3aa: ASSSQGVLDEQF

d_gene: .
v_gene: TRBV10-3
j_gene: TRBJ1-1
CDR3aa: AISEGGVTEAF

d_gene: TRBD2
v_gene: TRBV7-2
j_gene: TRBJ2-7
CDR3aa: ASSSGLAADEQY

d_gene: TRBD2
v_gene: TRBV4-1
j_gene: TRBJ2-1
CDR3aa: ASSQGWDTAGGVEQF

d_gene: .
v_gene: TRBV27
j_gene: TRBJ2-3
CDR3aa: ASNSIIPRVTDTQY

d_gene: TRBD1
v_gene: TRBV6-1
j_gene: TRBJ2-5
CDR3aa: ASSRTDREQETQY

d_gene: TRBD2
v_gene: TRBV7-6
j_gene: TRBJ2-5
CDR3aa: ASSLASGTSGSYETQY

d_gene: TRBD2
v_gene: TRBV15
j_gene: TRBJ2-5
CDR3aa: ATSPGLARETQY

d_gene: TRBD1
v_gene: TRBV5-1
j_gene: TRBJ2-7
CDR3aa: ASSPPGTGVNEQY

d_gene: TRBD1
v_gene: TRBV28
j_gene: TRBJ2-7
CDR3aa: ASSPDRAHEQY

d_gene: .
v_gene: TRBV19
j_gene: TRBJ1-5
CDR3aa: ASSRGVKNQPQH

d_gene: .
v_gene: TRBV28
j_gene: TRBJ1-5
CDR3aa: ASSSLQAQH

d_gene: TRBD1
v_gene: TRBV2
j_gene: TRBJ2-2
CDR3aa: ASSETGTGELF

d_gene: .
v_gene: TRBV6-1
j_gene: TRBJ1-5
CDR3aa: ASSEGSGRGQPQH

d_gene: TRBD1
v_gene: TRBV7-8
j_gene: TRBJ2-1
CDR3aa: ASSFRDRAYEQF

d_gene: .
v_gene: TRBV6-1
j_gene: TRBJ2-1
CDR3aa: ANGRGGGNGNEQF

d_gene: TRBD1
v_gene: TRBV6-5
j_gene: TRBJ2-7
CDR3aa: ASSEGQGGYEQY

d_gene: TRBD1
v_gene: TRBV11-2
j_gene: TRBJ1-2
CDR3aa: ASSLAEGQGGYT

d_gene: TRBD2
v_gene: TRBV13
j_gene: TRBJ2-3
CDR3aa: ASSLEAGVTDTQY

d_gene: .
v_gene: TRBV27
j_gene: TRBJ2-7
CDR3aa: ASMRSPYEQY

d_gene: .
v_gene: TRBV5-5
j_gene: TRBJ2-7
CDR3aa: ASSFYMSYEQY

d_gene: .
v_gene: TRBV14
j_gene: TRBJ2-7
CDR3aa: ASSQDLGDEQY

d_gene: TRBD2
v_gene: TRBV10-3
j_gene: TRBJ2-1
CDR3aa: AISESVREPHNEQF

d_gene: .
v_gene: TRBV19
j_gene: TRBJ2-1
CDR3aa: ASSPLDFRGGTYNEQF

d_gene: TRBD1
v_gene: TRBV10-3
j_gene: TRBJ2-3
CDR3aa: AITPGQGWPY

d_gene: .
v_gene: TRBV2
j_gene: TRBJ1-5
CDR3aa: ASRGGVYSNQPQH

d_gene: TRBD1
v_gene: TRBV5-4
j_gene: TRBJ2-3
CDR3aa: ASSLGGQGGTDTQY

d_gene: .
v_gene: TRBV27
j_gene: TRBJ2-7
CDR3aa: ASSFQGSYEQY

d_gene: TRBD1
v_gene: TRBV11-3
j_gene: TRBJ2-2
CDR3aa: ASSPDRGGTGELF

d_gene: TRBD1
v_gene: TRBV6-5
j_gene: TRBJ1-4
CDR3aa: ASRMTGSTNEKLF